The clone carrying this T cell receptor (beta chain) was recorded only once. V lost 5 bases, J lost 1 base, and 12 bases lay in between. CDR1 and CDR2 from the germline V gene are SGHDN and FVKESK. This CDR3 has 15 amino acids. This entry comes from a study of blood T cell repertoires in COVID-19. Method: immunoSEQ multiplex PCR; TCRdb's copy keeps in-frame clones and lacks some. The table lists 200,000 to 300,000 clones, roughly 85% of them singletons. This TCR was sampled from a woman under 30 with acute or convalescent COVID-19. The chain uses TRBV14 and TRBJ2-4; D call uncertain. Sequencing was carried out using peripheral blood. CDR3: CASSDTLVAKNIQYF. For the CDR3, the DNA is TGTGCCAGCAGCGACACTTTGGTGGCCAAAAACATTCAGTACTTC.